These 17 T cell receptor beta chains were all obtained from the same sample, sequenced in a study of CD4 T cell repertoires in COVID-19. TCRdb's copy holds only in-frame clones and misses some; the assay was immunoSEQ multiplex PCR. Altogether 65,000 to 95,000 clones are present, about 80% being singletons, with the ten largest covering about 0.5%. The sequencing used CD4+ T cells from peripheral blood, collected after recovery from COVID-19. All receptors derive from a human donor who had COVID-19.

The rearrangement joins TRBV9 to TRBJ1-2, with a tentative D call TRBD1 (5 bases). The CDR3 spans 16 residues. V was cut by 0 bases and J by 5 bases, with 17 bases left in between. The germline CDR1 and CDR2 sequences are SGDLS and YYNGEE. Written as DNA, the CDR3 is TGTGCCAGCAGCGTAGACCCATCAGGGCTCGGGTATGGCTACACCTTC. Its translation: CASSVDPSGLGYGYTF.

The chain joins TRBV19 to TRBJ1-2; D gene uncertain. V was clipped by 3 bases and J by 5 bases, with 25 bases between them. The CDR3 sequence is 18 residues long. Germline V gives CDR1 LNHDA, CDR2 SQIVND (reference sequence). In DNA, the CDR3 is TGTGCCAGTAGTATCCCAACAAACGAGGGCCTGAGGACTTATGGCTACACCTTC. Amino acid sequence: CASSIPTNEGLRTYGYTF.

The rearrangement links TRBV6-1 to TRBJ1-5; D remains ambiguous. V was shortened by 9 bases and J by 4 bases, with 13 bases between the two germline ends. Germline V gives CDR1 MNHNS, CDR2 SASEGT. The CDR3 contains 13 residues. CDR3 sequence reads: CASTLSENQPQHF. DNA of the CDR3: TGTGCCAGTACACTAAGTGAGAATCAGCCCCAGCATTTT.

V gene TRBV5-1 combines with J gene TRBJ2-2; perhaps TRBD1 as D (6 bases). Germline CDR1 is SGHRS and CDR2 is YFSETQ. Trimming removed 4 bases from V and 7 bases from J, with 14 bases in between. CDR3 length equals 14 residues. The CDR3 reads CASSPGQNVGELFF. The DNA for the CDR3 is TGCGCCAGCAGCCCAGGACAGAACGTCGGGGAGCTGTTTTTT. The complete variable domain, with remaining parts taken from reference TRBV5-1 and TRBJ2-2, reads KAGVTQTPRYLIKTRGQQVTLSCSPISGHRSVSWYQQTPGQGLQFLFEYFSETQRNKGNFPGRFSGRQFSNSRSEMNVSTLELGDSALYLCASSPGQNVGELFFGEGSRLTVL.

The V gene is TRBV6-5, the J gene TRBJ1-1; D is ambiguous. Germline lookup yields CDR1 MNHEY and CDR2 SVGAGI. This CDR3 has 13 residues. V lost 2 bases and J lost 0, with 4 bases in between. CDR3 protein: CASSYIVNTEAFF. CDR3 coding DNA: TGTGCCAGCAGTTACATTGTGAACACTGAAGCTTTCTTT.

This clone was counted only a few times. The genes are TRBV4-2 and TRBJ2-5; a weak D match, TRBD2 (5 bases). V lost 7 bases to trimming and J lost 2 bases, with 11 bases between them. The CDR3 has 13 amino acids. The germline V gene has CDR1 LGHNA and CDR2 YNFKEQ. CDR3 bases: TGTGCCAGCACAGGCGGACTTCAAGAGACCCAGTACTTC. It codes for CASTGGLQETQYF.

The V gene is TRBV4-1, the J gene TRBJ1-1; D is unclear. The germline gives CDR1 MGHRA, CDR2 YSYEKL. The CDR3 is made up of 14 amino acids. Trimming stripped 3 bases from V and 1 base from J, with 9 bases between. The CDR3 DNA is TGCGCCAGCAGCCAGGGATTGGAGAACACTGAAGCTTTCTTT. Encoded protein: CASSQGLENTEAFF.

J is TRBJ2-3 and V is TRBV5-1; D assignment may be TRBD1 or TRBD2 (5 bases each). This CDR3 is 17 amino acids long. The V gene's germline CDR1 is SGHRS and CDR2 YFSETQ. V was clipped by 4 bases and J by 1 base, with 19 bases between them. This CDR3 reads CASSRGWGSSRTDTQYF. Here the CDR3 DNA reads TGCGCCAGCAGCCGAGGTTGGGGGTCCAGCCGCACAGATACGCAGTATTTT.

The chain recombines TRBV5-1 with TRBJ2-2; D uncertain. Per germline, CDR1 SGHRS and CDR2 YFSETQ. The V end lost 4 bases, the J end lost 6 bases, and 10 bases lay between the germline ends. The CDR3 totals 13 residues. The CDR3 region has the DNA TGCGCCAGCAGCCCCCGGCGGCCCGGGGAGCTGTTTTTT. This sequence encodes CASSPRRPGELFF.

The CDR3 DNA follows: TGTGCCAGCAAGTCGGGAGTGTCGGGGCGTGAGCAGTTCTTC. It translates to CASKSGVSGREQFF. The chain uses TRBV6-5 and TRBJ2-1; TRBD2 might be the D (6 bases). The CDR3 loop spans 14 amino acids. V was pared by 7 bases and J by 9 bases, with 19 bases between. Germline V lookup: CDR1 MNHEY, CDR2 SVGAGI.

This clone was counted once. This chain connects TRBV6-5 to TRBJ1-1; TRBD1 matches at 7 bases. The germline gives CDR1 MNHEY, CDR2 SVGAGI. V lost 10 bases to trimming and J lost 4 bases; unmatched junction nucleotides: 6. There are 12 residues in the CDR3. DNA for the CDR3: TGTGCCACACAGGGGAGGGGCACTGAAGCTTTCTTT. As protein: CATQGRGTEAFF.

This chain uses TRBV7-8 with TRBJ2-7; D might be TRBD2 (7 bases). Germline V gene sequence: CDR1 SGHVS, CDR2 FQNEAQ. V was clipped by 5 bases and J by 6 bases, with 14 bases between them. This CDR3 region has 13 residues. The CDR3 here is CASSRGGVGEQYF. The CDR3 coding sequence is TGTGCCAGCAGCCGAGGGGGGGTAGGCGAGCAGTACTTC.

The chain links TRBV2 to TRBJ1-1; TRBD1 aligns across 7 bases. V dropped 5 bases and J dropped 4; count of bases not matched to a gene: 4. Germline CDR1 and CDR2: SNHLY and FYNNEI. The CDR3 is 13 amino acids. The CDR3: CASSQGGVTEAFF. CDR3 nucleotides: TGTGCCAGCAGTCAGGGGGGCGTCACTGAAGCTTTCTTT. The variable domain in full, completed from reference TRBV2 and TRBJ1-1, reads EPEVTQTPSHQVTQMGQEVILRCVPISNHLYFYWYRQILGQKVEFLVSFYNNEISEKSEIFDDQFSVERPDGSNFTLKIRSTKLEDSAMYFCASSQGGVTEAFFGQGTRLTVV.

V and J are TRBV2 and TRBJ2-5, with 8 positions matching TRBD2. Germline values: CDR1 SNHLY, CDR2 FYNNEI. V was pared by 5 bases and J by 3 bases, with 8 bases of the junction left unmatched. The CDR3 length is 15 residues. The DNA for the CDR3 is TGTGCCAGCAGTCTAGCGGGCGCCTACAAAGAGACCCAGTACTTC. Translation gives CASSLAGAYKETQYF.

This clone was picked up a small number of times. This rearrangement joins TRBV7-9 to TRBJ1-2; D not certain. The germline gives CDR1 SEHNR, CDR2 FQNEAQ (reference sequence). The CDR3 spans 14 residues. Trimming cost V 4 bases and J 6 bases, with 15 bases left between them. CDR3 sequence: CASSSNSKTNGYTF. DNA of the CDR3: TGTGCCAGCAGCTCTAACTCGAAAACCAATGGCTACACCTTC.

The chain recombines TRBV7-3 with TRBJ1-1; no reliable D call. This CDR3 has 12 residues. V shed 4 bases and J shed 1 base, with 4 bases lying between them. Germline V gene data show CDR1 as SGHTA and CDR2 as FQGTGA. In DNA form, the CDR3 reads TGTGCCAGCAGCTCCCAGAACACTGAAGCTTTCTTT. This sequence encodes CASSSQNTEAFF.

CDR3 coding DNA: TGTGCCAGCAGCAAAGTCGGACAGCTCTATGGCTACACCTTC. Its translation is CASSKVGQLYGYTF. The chain couples TRBV21-1 to TRBJ1-2; TRBD1, as called in the table, went unchecked against the DNA. TRBV21-1 is a pseudogene locus. This CDR3 has 14 amino acids.